This T cell receptor beta chain was recorded in a study of control samples from healthy donors and cancer patients. The V gene's germline CDR1 is SGHTA and CDR2 FQGNSA. V was cut by 3 bases and J by 8 bases, with 2 bases left in between. CDR3 size: 11 residues. Using immunoSEQ multiplex PCR, the repertoire was profiled, and TCRdb retains in-frame clones only, with some absent. This sample has 150,000 to 200,000 clones, with roughly 90% found just once. Material: blood. The receptor was isolated from a woman in her thirties in good health. This sequence joins TRBV7-2 and TRBJ1-6, with D hard to call. CDR3 nucleotides: TGTGCCAGCAGCTTGGATTCACCCCTCCACTTT. It codes for CASSLDSPLHF.